These 30 T cell receptor beta chains were sequenced from one sample in a study of T cells in Graves' hyperthyroidism and ophthalmopathy. Amplified regions were TCR beta CDR3 sequences from RNA transcripts. Initially, a first-round RT-PCR of the TCR CDR3 employed the HTBI primer set. MiXCR, run by TCRdb on the multiplex PCR reads, gives a single entry per CDR3 protein. The data show some 770,000 distinct CDR3 sequences, with about a sixth seen just once and around 8% held by the top ten. Sequenced sample: blood. These receptors were collected from a man between 18 and 35 years old with Graves' hyperthyroidism.

This clonotype was counted at least ten times. The CDR3 nucleotides are TGTGCCAGCAGTTTTTTAGCGCCCTCCTACAATGAGCAGTTCTTC. Its translation: CASSFLAPSYNEQFF. The V and J genes are TRBV27 and TRBJ2-1; D is perhaps TRBD2 (5 bases). V was clipped by 3 bases and J by 0 bases, with 9 bases between them. This CDR3 has 15 amino acids. CDR1 is MNHEY, CDR2 SMNVEV, per germline (reference sequence).

Only a few counts were recorded for this clonotype. The chain combines TRBV9 with TRBJ2-1; 8 bases fit TRBD1. The CDR3 is 18 amino acids. The trim removed 0 bases at V and 0 bases at J, leaving 8 bases unmatched. Germline V gene sequence: CDR1 SGDLS, CDR2 YYNGEE. CDR3 bases: TGTGCCAGCAGCGTAGCTGGGGCAGGGGGCGCCTCCTACAATGAGCAGTTCTTC. Translated: CASSVAGAGGASYNEQFF. The whole variable domain, remainder taken from reference TRBV9 and TRBJ2-1, is DSGVTQTPKHLITATGQRVTLRCSPRSGDLSVYWYQQSLDQGLQFLIQYYNGEERAKGNILERFSAQQFPDLHSELNLSSLELGDSALYFCASSVAGAGGASYNEQFFGPGTRLTVL.

This clonotype was counted at least ten times. This chain links TRBV18 with TRBJ2-7, with D perhaps being TRBD1 or TRBD2 (7 bases each). Trimming shortened V by 5 bases and J by 2 bases, and 16 bases separated the two germline ends. Germline V gene lookup returns CDR1 KGHSH and CDR2 LQKENI. The CDR3 is 15 amino acids. This chain's CDR3 is CASSENRGLTYEQYF. The CDR3 coding sequence is TGTGCCAGCTCAGAAAACAGGGGACTAACCTACGAGCAGTACTTC. Using reference TRBV18 and TRBJ2-7 for the parts outside the CDR3, the full variable domain is NAGVMQNPRHLVRRRGQEARLRCSPMKGHSHVYWYRQLPEEGLKFMVYLQKENIIDESGMPKERFSAEFPKEGPSILRIQQVVRGDSAAYFCASSENRGLTYEQYFGPGTRLTVT.

The V and J genes are TRBV11-2 and TRBJ2-1, with 7 bases aligning to TRBD2. The CDR3 consists of 15 residues. With 4 bases clipped from V and 3 bases from J, the junction kept 6 bases outside the gene matches. Germline-derived CDR1 and CDR2 are SGHAT and FQNNGV. CDR3 DNA: TGTGCCAGCAGCTCCTCGGGAGGTTTCTACAATGAGCAGTTCTTC. Protein product: CASSSSGGFYNEQFF.

This clonotype was recorded many times. V is TRBV15 and J is TRBJ1-2, with 7 bases identical to TRBD1. Per the germline V gene, CDR1 is LNHNV and CDR2 is YYDKDF (reference sequence). V trimming: 3 bases; J trimming: 4 bases; junction bases outside the gene matches: 5. The CDR3 sequence is 14 residues long. The CDR3 nucleotides read TGTGCCACCAGCAGCGGACAGGCGGGCTATGGCTACACCTTC. It translates to CATSSGQAGYGYTF.

This clonotype was observed a handful of times. The chain has TRBV27 and TRBJ2-7; 11 nucleotides align to TRBD2. V lost 5 bases, J lost 3 bases, and 6 bases stayed unmatched. Germline lookup yields CDR1 MNHEY and CDR2 SMNVEV (reference sequence). The CDR3 runs to 15 residues. DNA for the CDR3: TGTGCCAGCAGTCTGGGACTAGCGGCTTTCTACGAGCAGTACTTC. Translation gives CASSLGLAAFYEQYF.

This clonotype was seen only once. This may be a read error, as it is one base from a much larger clone. This rearrangement joins TRBV7-9 to TRBJ2-1; D is perhaps TRBD2 (5 bases). V dropped 0 bases and J dropped 6 bases, with 21 bases sitting between them. Germline V gives CDR1 SEHNR, CDR2 FQNEAQ (reference sequence). The length of the CDR3 is 18 residues. This CDR3 reads CASSLAHHSRRIPNEQFF. CDR3 bases: TGTGCCAGCAGCTTAGCGCACCATAGCAGGAGGATACCCAATGAGCAGTTCTTC.

This rearrangement joins TRBV20-1 to TRBJ2-7; D remains ambiguous. V lost 1 base, J lost 0 bases, and 10 bases lay in between. Germline CDR1 is DFQATT and CDR2 is SNEGSKA (reference sequence). This CDR3 is 14 amino acids long. The chain's CDR3 is CSARASGPSYEQYF. In nucleotides, the CDR3 is TGCAGTGCTAGAGCTTCCGGGCCCTCCTACGAGCAGTACTTC.

J is TRBJ2-7 and V is TRBV7-2; D might be TRBD1 (5 bases). The germline gives CDR1 SGHTA, CDR2 FQGNSA. The CDR3 has 15 residues. The V end lost 3 bases, the J end lost 2 bases, and 14 bases lay between the germline ends. CDR3 sequence: CASSFSLGVAYEQYF. The CDR3 coding sequence is TGTGCCAGCAGCTTTTCCCTAGGGGTAGCCTACGAGCAGTACTTC. The variable domain in full, with the rest retrieved from reference TRBV7-2 and TRBJ2-7, is GAGVSQSPSNKVTEKGKDVELRCDPISGHTALYWYRQSLGQGLEFLIYFQGNSAPDKSGLPSDRFSAERTGGSVSTLTIQRTQQEDSAVYLCASSFSLGVAYEQYFGPGTRLTVT.

This clonotype was counted ten times or more. The chain uses TRBV20-1 and TRBJ2-4, with a tentative D call TRBD1 (5 bases). The CDR3 is made up of 17 amino acids. V lost 0 bases and J 8 bases, leaving 23 bases between the germline ends. The V gene's germline CDR1 is DFQATT and CDR2 SNEGSKA (reference sequence). CDR3 region: CSARDPVLLGLQDIQYF. The DNA for the CDR3 is TGCAGTGCTAGAGACCCCGTCCTCCTGGGGCTCCAGGACATTCAGTACTTC.

This clonotype was found many times. This chain joins TRBV20-1 and TRBJ1-1, with unresolved D. This CDR3 has 12 amino acids. In germline, CDR1 is DFQATT, CDR2 SNEGSKA (reference sequence). V was shortened by 2 bases and J by 0 bases, with 4 bases between the two germline ends. For the CDR3, the DNA is TGCAGTGCTAGAAGCGTGAACACTGAAGCTTTCTTT. It is translated as CSARSVNTEAFF.

This clonotype was recorded many times. The J gene is TRBJ1-4, the V gene TRBV7-9, with D possibly TRBD1 on 5 matching bases. CDR1 and CDR2 (germline): SEHNR, FQNEAQ (reference sequence). The CDR3 has 12 amino acids. V gave up 5 bases and J gave up 8 bases, with 9 bases separating them. The CDR3 region is CASSSRGEKLFF. The CDR3 bases are TGTGCCAGCAGCAGCCGGGGGGAAAAACTGTTTTTT.

Details on this clonotype: The junction and the germline gene differ at one end; a read error may be behind it. The V and J genes are TRBV19 and TRBJ2-1, with 13 bases matching TRBD2. The CDR3 consists of 16 residues. Germline V gene data show CDR1 as LNHDA and CDR2 as SQIVND (reference sequence). CDR3 nucleotides: TGTGCCAGTAGTATAGATACTAGCGGGAGGGGGAATGAGCAGCTCTTC. Residues: CASSIDTSGRGNEQLF.

The chain couples TRBV12-3 or TRBV12-4 to TRBJ1-2; perhaps TRBD1 as D (5 bases). Trimming took 4 bases from V and 6 from J, leaving 12 bases between them. The CDR3 runs 13 residues. The CDR3 here is CASSYQGRDGYTF. The CDR3 DNA reads as TGTGCCAGCAGTTACCAGGGTCGGGATGGCTACACCTTC.

There are many counts of this clonotype. The genes are TRBV11-2 and TRBJ2-1; 11 bases fit TRBD2. The V gene's germline CDR1 is SGHAT and CDR2 FQNNGV. The CDR3 has 16 residues. J was trimmed by 9 bases and V by 5 bases; bases with no gene match: 12. The CDR3 region has the DNA TGTGCCAGCAGCAGGCTTAGCGGGAGGGCCTGGTTTGAGCAGTTCTTC. It translates to CASSRLSGRAWFEQFF.

A remark on this clonotype: This may be a read error, as it is one base from a much larger clone. Written as DNA, the CDR3 is TGTGCCAGCGGTGAAGTCAGCAGCGAGCAGTACTTC. It is translated as CASGEVSSEQYF. The J gene is TRBJ2-7, the V gene TRBV2; D ambiguous. This CDR3 has 12 amino acids. The germline V gene has CDR1 SNHLY and CDR2 FYNNEI.

This clonotype was detected ten times or more. The genes are TRBV20-1 and TRBJ2-7; no clear D. CDR3 length: 13 amino acids. CDR1 and CDR2 (germline): DFQATT, SNEGSKA (reference sequence). V was pared by 2 bases and J by 2 bases, with 10 bases between. This CDR3 reads CSARNPDTYEQYF. CDR3 nucleotide sequence: TGCAGTGCTAGAAACCCTGACACCTACGAGCAGTACTTC.

There are a few counts of this clonotype. This chain links TRBV28 with TRBJ1-3; no definite D call. Per germline, CDR1 MDHEN and CDR2 SYDVKM. This CDR3 has 13 residues. Trimming removed 6 bases at V and 4 bases at J, with 10 bases between. Here the CDR3 reads CASSWMGGNTIYF. CDR3 DNA sequence: TGTGCCAGCAGCTGGATGGGGGGAAACACCATATATTTT.

This clonotype appeared many times. The chain carries TRBV2 and TRBJ1-1; 9 positions agree with TRBD1. The germline V gene has CDR1 SNHLY and CDR2 FYNNEI. V lost 5 bases, J lost 8 bases, and 15 bases stayed unmatched. The CDR3 length is 16 residues. CDR3 residues: CASSLQGAPSPNEAFF. Here the CDR3 DNA reads TGTGCCAGCAGTCTACAGGGGGCCCCTAGCCCCAACGAAGCTTTCTTT. Full variable domain (outside the CDR3, taken from reference TRBV2 and TRBJ1-1): EPEVTQTPSHQVTQMGQEVILRCVPISNHLYFYWYRQILGQKVEFLVSFYNNEISEKSEIFDDQFSVERPDGSNFTLKIRSTKLEDSAMYFCASSLQGAPSPNEAFFGQGTRLTVV.

The genes are TRBV20-1 and TRBJ2-5; tentatively, D is TRBD2 (5 bases). Trimming left V 2 bases short and J 4 bases short, with 11 bases between. In germline, CDR1 is DFQATT, CDR2 SNEGSKA (reference sequence). The CDR3 sequence is 13 residues long. The DNA for the CDR3 is TGCAGTGCTAGACCGGGAACTTCAGAGACCCAGTACTTC. Protein sequence: CSARPGTSETQYF.

This clonotype has at least ten counts. The V gene is TRBV5-6, the J gene TRBJ1-5; maybe TRBD1 (5 bases). Trimming shortened V by 5 bases and J by 2 bases, and 11 bases separated the two germline ends. The CDR3 is 14 residues long. The germline CDR1 and CDR2 sequences are SGHDT and YYEEEE. The CDR3 sequence: CASRLRGGNQPQHF. The CDR3 coding sequence is TGTGCCAGCAGGTTGAGAGGGGGCAATCAGCCCCAGCATTTT.

This clonotype was observed a handful of times. The chain is built from TRBV2 and TRBJ2-5, with TRBD1 identical over 7 bases. V lost 8 bases, J lost 5 bases, and 5 bases stayed unmatched. The germline V gene has CDR1 SNHLY and CDR2 FYNNEI. This CDR3 is 12 amino acids long. The CDR3 protein is CASGDSRETQYF. DNA of the CDR3: TGTGCCAGCGGGGACAGTAGGGAGACCCAGTACTTC.

This clonotype was detected many times. V usage is TRBV28 and J usage is TRBJ1-1, with no clear D. V lost 3 bases to trimming and J lost 5 bases, with 16 bases between them. The CDR3 runs 15 residues. CDR1 is MDHEN, CDR2 SYDVKM, per germline. The CDR3 is CASSFWVGGRTEAFF. The CDR3 bases are TGTGCCAGCAGTTTTTGGGTGGGAGGCCGGACTGAAGCTTTCTTT.

J is TRBJ2-1 and V is TRBV9; D remains ambiguous. V was cut by 3 bases and J by 9 bases, with 13 bases left in between. The CDR3 consists of 13 residues. Germline lookup yields CDR1 SGDLS and CDR2 YYNGEE. The CDR3 nucleotides are TGTGCCAGCAGCGGACTCCTGGGCGGTGAGCAGTTCTTC. The encoded protein is CASSGLLGGEQFF.

This clonotype was seen at least ten times. J is TRBJ2-7 and V is TRBV2, with 9 bases that match TRBD2. Germline-derived CDR1 and CDR2 are SNHLY and FYNNEI. The V and J ends lost 0 bases and 5 bases, in that order; junction bases with no gene match: 8. The CDR3 has 16 amino acids. CDR3 sequence (DNA): TGTGCCAGCAGTGAAGCTCAGGCTAGCGGGAACCACGAGCAGTACTTC. Encoded protein: CASSEAQASGNHEQYF.

This clonotype was counted between two and nine times. The CDR3 DNA follows: TGCAGCACAACCGGGGGCGGCTTCGGGAACACTGAAGCTTTCTTT. Protein sequence: CSTTGGGFGNTEAFF. J is TRBJ1-1 and V is TRBV29-1, with D tentatively TRBD1 (6 bases). Germline CDR1 reads SQVTM; CDR2 reads ANQGSEA. This CDR3 spans 15 amino acids. Trimming removed 8 bases at V and 1 base at J, with 20 bases between.

The chain joins TRBV20-1 to TRBJ2-7; 7 nucleotides align to TRBD2. This CDR3 region has 12 residues. Germline V gene sequence: CDR1 DFQATT, CDR2 SNEGSKA (reference sequence). The ends lost 6 bases at V and 2 bases at J; junction bases unmatched: 4. For the CDR3, the DNA is TGCAGTGCCACCCTAGCGGCCTACGAGCAGTACTTC. This translates into CSATLAAYEQYF.

This clonotype was counted only a few times. The chain joins TRBV12-3 or TRBV12-4 to TRBJ2-2, with TRBD1 identical over 9 bases. V gave up 6 bases and J gave up 13 bases; unmatched junction bases: 12. The length of the CDR3 is 14 residues. In nucleotides, the CDR3 is TGTGCCAGCAGGACCGGGACAGGGAAACTTAGGCTGTTTTTT. Protein sequence: CASRTGTGKLRLFF.

The V and J genes are TRBV10-3 and TRBJ2-3; D tentatively fits TRBD1 or TRBD2 (7 bases each). The CDR3 is made up of 14 amino acids. CDR1 is ENHRY, CDR2 SYGVKD, per germline. The V end lost 4 bases, the J end lost 4 bases, and 12 bases lay between the germline ends. CDR3 nucleotide sequence: TGTGCCATCAGTGGACAGGGAGGGGCAGATACGCAGTATTTT. It yields the protein CAISGQGGADTQYF.

This clonotype was observed a single time. The rearrangement links TRBV2 to TRBJ1-1; D is unresolved. The V gene lost 5 bases and the J gene lost 6 bases, with 13 bases spanning the gap. Germline CDR1 reads SNHLY; CDR2 reads FYNNEI. There are 13 residues in the CDR3. CDR3 nucleotides: TGTGCCAGCAGTTACTCCCTACTCTCTGAAGCTTTCTTT. As protein: CASSYSLLSEAFF.